This T cell receptor beta chain was sequenced during a study of CD8+ T cells in alopecia areata. Across the whole study: The study gave treated patients oral tofacitinib at 5 to 10 mg twice daily.

Overall study findings and caveats: In scalp and blood during tofacitinib, many expanded lesional clones persisted. Tofacitinib yielded significantly lower scalp clonality and fewer expanded CD8+ clones among the top 100.

This clone occurred a few times. Its cognate antigen is unknown. Noted treatment: oral pan-JAK inhibitor, 5-10 mg twice daily. The authors extracted RNA and reverse transcribed it into cDNA as the sequencing template. Repertoires were generated with immunoSEQ multiplex PCR, while TCRdb's copy carries only in-frame clones and drops some. Seen here are about 210,000 clones, roughly two fifths observed once, and the top ten hold roughly 0.45%. The CDR3 totals 13 residues. V lost 2 bases, J lost 4 bases, and 6 bases lay in between. Germline V gene data show CDR1 as SGHTA and CDR2 as FQGNSA. This specimen was CD4+ T cells sorted from blood, taken at week 34, from a patient treated with tofacitinib. This TCR was recovered from a human donor with alopecia areata. This rearrangement joins TRBV7-2 to TRBJ1-5; D ambiguous. CDR3 residues: CASSLYENQPQHF. As DNA, the CDR3 is TGTGCCAGCAGCTTATACGAGAATCAGCCCCAGCATTTT. Filled out from reference TRBV7-2 and TRBJ1-5, the complete variable domain reads GAGVSQSPSNKVTEKGKDVELRCDPISGHTALYWYRQSLGQGLEFLIYFQGNSAPDKSGLPSDRFSAERTGGSVSTLTIQRTQQEDSAVYLCASSLYENQPQHFGDGTRLSIL.